This T cell receptor (beta chain) was documented in a study of identical twins. Using its own MiXCR run on the 5' RACE reads, TCRdb lists one record per CDR3 protein. The table shows some 790,000 distinct CDR3 sequences, with around a sixth occurring only once. V lost 2 bases to trimming and J lost 5 bases; unmatched junction nucleotides: 10. Germline V gene sequence: CDR1 MNHEY, CDR2 SVGEGT. The CDR3 spans 16 residues. This sample also belongs to another study, concerning T cells expressing NK-cell markers. As that report states: Out of eight donors sequenced, seven tested HCMV-seropositive and the remaining one seronegative.

This receptor was taken from a woman between 18 and 30 years old in good health. The chain employs TRBV6-2 or TRBV6-3 and TRBJ2-7; 9 bases are shared with TRBD1. Sequenced input: PBMCs. CDR3 coding DNA: TGTGCCAGCAGTTACAGACCAGGGACAGGGAGGAACGAGCAGTACTTC. It specifies CASSYRPGTGRNEQYF.